Listed here are 9 T cell receptor beta chains from one sample, sequenced in a study of cytomegalovirus exposure and HLA in healthy donors. Vbeta (60) and Jbeta (13) primers were used in the PCR. Measured with immunoSEQ multiplex PCR; TCRdb has only the in-frame clones, and not every one. The sample has around 100,000 clones; about four fifths are singletons. The specimen was PBMCs. Receptors originate from a woman aged 18-29 years in good health and CMV-seropositive.

V gene TRBV9 combines with J gene TRBJ2-3, with 11 nucleotides matching TRBD2. This CDR3 has 17 residues. Trimming took 1 base from V and 5 from J; bases not matched to a gene: 9. Germline CDR1 reads SGDLS; CDR2 reads YYNGEE. The CDR3 sequence: CASSVRMTSGDKDTQYF. The CDR3 DNA is TGTGCCAGCAGCGTACGTATGACTAGCGGGGACAAAGATACGCAGTATTTT.

The chain's CDR3 is CASSHPPRGTQYF. The DNA for the CDR3 is TGCGCCAGCAGCCACCCGCCACGGGGTACGCAGTATTTT. The chain is built from TRBV4-1 and TRBJ2-3; D perhaps matches TRBD2 (5 bases). This CDR3 region has 13 residues. V lost 3 bases, J lost 8 bases, and 12 bases lay in between. Per the germline V gene, CDR1 is MGHRA and CDR2 is YSYEKL.

This chain links TRBV9 with TRBJ2-5; 7 bases fit TRBD2. Per the germline V gene, CDR1 is SGDLS and CDR2 is YYNGEE. The J segment lost 0 bases and the V segment lost 6 bases, leaving 5 bases of the junction unmatched. CDR3 size: 14 residues. The chain's CDR3 is CASNLGLDQETQYF. The DNA of the CDR3 is TGTGCCAGCAACCTAGGACTAGACCAAGAGACCCAGTACTTC.

The rearrangement joins TRBV5-6 to TRBJ1-4; possible D gene TRBD1, 6 bases. Per the germline V gene, CDR1 is SGHDT and CDR2 is YYEEEE. The CDR3 loop spans 13 amino acids. With 3 bases removed from V and 7 bases from J, the gap between germline ends came to 10 bases. The CDR3 region is CASSSLGGEKLFF. Written as DNA, the CDR3 is TGTGCCAGCAGCTCCCTAGGGGGTGAAAAACTGTTTTTT.

J is TRBJ2-5 and V is TRBV19, with 15 bases identical to TRBD2. After removal of 7 bases from V and 3 bases from J, the junction contained 6 bases not matched to a gene. The CDR3 consists of 16 residues. The germline CDR1 and CDR2 sequences are LNHDA and SQIVND (reference sequence). CDR3 sequence: CASTLGLAGGKETQYF. CDR3 nucleotide sequence: TGTGCCAGTACCCTCGGACTAGCGGGAGGGAAAGAGACCCAGTACTTC.

In its sample, this clone was seen many times. The chain couples TRBV25-1 to TRBJ2-7; TRBD1 matches at 8 bases. Germline V lookup: CDR1 MGHDK, CDR2 SYGVNS. The CDR3 is 14 amino acids. Trimming cost V 3 bases and J 7 bases; bases outside gene matches: 8. CDR3 amino acids: CASSEPGQVREQYF. The CDR3 coding sequence is TGTGCCAGCAGTGAGCCGGGACAGGTTCGGGAGCAGTACTTC.

This chain connects TRBV15 to TRBJ2-1, with D perhaps matching TRBD2 (6 bases). V lost 1 base to trimming and J lost 1 base, with 17 bases between them. There are 18 residues in the CDR3. The germline CDR1 and CDR2 sequences are LNHNV and YYDKDF (reference sequence). The CDR3 nucleotides read TGTGCCACCAGCAGAGCCCGGACCGGGAGAGTATCCTACAATGAGCAGTTCTTC. Its translation is CATSRARTGRVSYNEQFF.

This chain links TRBV6-5 with TRBJ2-5; D gene unclear. Germline CDR1 reads MNHEY; CDR2 reads SVGAGI. Between the trimmed V and J ends, which lost 4 bases and 5 bases, there was a span of 11 bases. The CDR3 sequence is 13 residues long. CDR3 nucleotides: TGTGCCAGCAGTTTTACTGCCCGGGAGACCCAGTACTTC. It yields the protein CASSFTARETQYF.

The CDR3 region has the DNA TGTGCCAGCAGCGCAAGCTACTCCTGGACTAGCGGCACAGATACGCAGTATTTT. This codes for CASSASYSWTSGTDTQYF. The chain employs TRBV11-2 and TRBJ2-3; 9 nucleotides align to TRBD2. The CDR3 sequence is 18 residues long. CDR1 and CDR2 from the germline V gene are SGHAT and FQNNGV. Trimming cost V 5 bases and J 1 base; bases outside gene matches: 13.